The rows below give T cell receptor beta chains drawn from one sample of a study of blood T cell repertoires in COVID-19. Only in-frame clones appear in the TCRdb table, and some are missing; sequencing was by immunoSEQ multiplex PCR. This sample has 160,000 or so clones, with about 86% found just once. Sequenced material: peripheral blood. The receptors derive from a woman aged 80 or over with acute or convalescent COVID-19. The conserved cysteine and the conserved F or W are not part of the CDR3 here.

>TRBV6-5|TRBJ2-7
ASSSGLAPTYEQY
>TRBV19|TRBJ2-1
ASSPWGSGSAYNEQF
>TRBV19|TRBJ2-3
ASSISGLAASSTDTQY
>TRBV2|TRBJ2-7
ARKIPTGTGGNEQY
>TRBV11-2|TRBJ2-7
ASSLQLVPYEQY
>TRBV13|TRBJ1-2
ASSLSFRGTYGYT
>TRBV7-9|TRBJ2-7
ASSLYSSSLTSKQY
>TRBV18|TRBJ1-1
ASSPVPGQDTEAF
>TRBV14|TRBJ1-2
ASSQIERSAGYGYT
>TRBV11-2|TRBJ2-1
ASSSTPSGRYNEQF
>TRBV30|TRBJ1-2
AWEVGTGGYT
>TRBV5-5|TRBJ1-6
ASSPRDRVSSPLH
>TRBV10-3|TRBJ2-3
ATRLAGATDTQY
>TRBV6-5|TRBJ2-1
AIRWEPYNEQF
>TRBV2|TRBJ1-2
ASSYQGGGYT
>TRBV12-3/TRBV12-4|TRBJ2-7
ASSFTETYEQY
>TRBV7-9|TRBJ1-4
ASSLRDRESEKLF
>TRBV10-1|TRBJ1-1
ASRDTMNTEAF
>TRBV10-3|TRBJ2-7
AIRSLAGGVEQY
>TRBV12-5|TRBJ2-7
ASGLTLSYEQY
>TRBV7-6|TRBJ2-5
ASSLVAGGSETQY
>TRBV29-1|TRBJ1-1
SVSGQQNTEAF
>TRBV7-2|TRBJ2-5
ASSPSSGRKETQY
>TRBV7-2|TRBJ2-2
ASSLGVYLGELF
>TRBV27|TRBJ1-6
ASSPGTGGNSPLH
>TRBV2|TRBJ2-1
ASNLGTGLDEQF
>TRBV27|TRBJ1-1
ASQTGGGNTEAF
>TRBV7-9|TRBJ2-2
ASSLRDSPNTGELF
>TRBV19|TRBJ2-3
ASSILPSGGGTQY
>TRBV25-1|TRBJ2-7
ASSQAGGEQY
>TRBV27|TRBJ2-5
ASSYNQGETQY
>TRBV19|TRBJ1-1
ASSTKTGATEAF
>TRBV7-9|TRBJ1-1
ASSLTGNTEAF
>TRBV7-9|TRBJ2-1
ASSLQGLNEQF
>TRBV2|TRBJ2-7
ASSEKTNPY
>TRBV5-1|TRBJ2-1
ASSRASGALAGGYNEQF
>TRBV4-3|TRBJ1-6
ASSQVATENSPLH
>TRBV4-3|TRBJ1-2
ASRGDSYGYT
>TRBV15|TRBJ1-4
ATRRVWGRQDLNEKLF
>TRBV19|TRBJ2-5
ASRVREGETQY
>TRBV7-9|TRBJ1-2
ASSSYPMRGQGGYT
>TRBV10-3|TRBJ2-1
AIHDGLAGSNEQF
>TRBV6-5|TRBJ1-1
ASIVGDRLNTEAF
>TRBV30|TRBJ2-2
AWSSGWTGELF
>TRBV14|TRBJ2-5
ASSQVTGGKETQY
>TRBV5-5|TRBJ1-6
ASHTGTANSPLH
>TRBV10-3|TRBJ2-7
AISGAGREASYEQY
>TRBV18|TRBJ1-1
ASTPGQNTEAF
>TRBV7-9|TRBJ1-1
ASSSDRARFTEAF
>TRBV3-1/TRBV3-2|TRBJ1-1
ASSPEGRTEAF
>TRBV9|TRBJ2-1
ASTRGNRDEQF
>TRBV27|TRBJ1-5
ASSTYRGLQPQH
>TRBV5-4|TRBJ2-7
ASSLDSPSHYEQY
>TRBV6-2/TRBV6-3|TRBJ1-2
ASSIGGPYGYT
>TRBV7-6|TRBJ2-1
ASSFLAGAYNEQF
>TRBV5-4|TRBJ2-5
ASTLFGEETQY